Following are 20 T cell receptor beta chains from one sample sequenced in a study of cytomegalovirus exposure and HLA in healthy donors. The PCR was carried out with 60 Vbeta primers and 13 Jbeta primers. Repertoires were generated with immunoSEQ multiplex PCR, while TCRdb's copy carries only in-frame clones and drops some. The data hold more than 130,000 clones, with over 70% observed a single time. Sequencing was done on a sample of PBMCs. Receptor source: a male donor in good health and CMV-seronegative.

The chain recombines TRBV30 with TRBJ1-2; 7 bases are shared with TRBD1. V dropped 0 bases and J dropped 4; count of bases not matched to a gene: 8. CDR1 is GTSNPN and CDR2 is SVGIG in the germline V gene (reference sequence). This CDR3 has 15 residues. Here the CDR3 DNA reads TGTGCCTGGAGTGTAAGTTTGGCAGGGGGCTATGGCTACACCTTC. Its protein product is CAWSVSLAGGYGYTF.

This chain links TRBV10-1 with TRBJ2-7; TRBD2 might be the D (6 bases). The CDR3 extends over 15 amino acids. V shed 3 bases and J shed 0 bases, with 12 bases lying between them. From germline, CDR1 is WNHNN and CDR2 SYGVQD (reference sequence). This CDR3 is CASSDFGSPSYEQYF. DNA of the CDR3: TGCGCCAGCAGTGACTTCGGGAGCCCCTCCTACGAGCAGTACTTC.

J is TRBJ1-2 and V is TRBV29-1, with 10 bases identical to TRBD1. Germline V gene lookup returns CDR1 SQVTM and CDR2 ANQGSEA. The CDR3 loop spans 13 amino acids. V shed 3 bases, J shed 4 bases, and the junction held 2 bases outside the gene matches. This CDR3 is CSVETGGVYGYTF. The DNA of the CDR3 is TGCAGCGTTGAGACAGGGGGCGTCTATGGCTACACCTTC. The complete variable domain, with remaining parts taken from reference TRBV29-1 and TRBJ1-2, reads SAVISQKPSRDICQRGTSLTIQCQVDSQVTMMFWYRQQPGQSLTLIATANQGSEATYESGFVIDKFPISRPNLTFSTLTVSNMSPEDSSIYLCSVETGGVYGYTFGSGTRLTVV.

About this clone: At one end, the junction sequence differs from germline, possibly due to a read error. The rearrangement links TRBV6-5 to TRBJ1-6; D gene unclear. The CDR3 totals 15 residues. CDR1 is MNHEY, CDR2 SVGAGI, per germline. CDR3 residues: CPSSYSADTSRSLHF. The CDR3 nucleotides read TGTCCCAGCAGTTACTCTGCCGACACCTCTCGGTCCCTCCACTTT.

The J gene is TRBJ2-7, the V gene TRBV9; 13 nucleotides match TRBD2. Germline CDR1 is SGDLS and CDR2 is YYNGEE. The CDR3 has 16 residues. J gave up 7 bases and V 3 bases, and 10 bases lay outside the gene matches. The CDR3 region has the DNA TGTGCCAGCAGCGCCGGCCCGGGACTAGCGGGAAATGAGCAGTACTTC. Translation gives CASSAGPGLAGNEQYF.

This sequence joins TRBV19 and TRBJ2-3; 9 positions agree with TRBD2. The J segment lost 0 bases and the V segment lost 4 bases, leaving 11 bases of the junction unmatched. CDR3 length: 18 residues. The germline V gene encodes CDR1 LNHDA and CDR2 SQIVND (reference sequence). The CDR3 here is CASSTRLAVGTSTDTQYF. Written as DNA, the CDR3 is TGTGCCAGTAGTACCCGACTAGCGGTTGGGACTAGCACAGATACGCAGTATTTT.

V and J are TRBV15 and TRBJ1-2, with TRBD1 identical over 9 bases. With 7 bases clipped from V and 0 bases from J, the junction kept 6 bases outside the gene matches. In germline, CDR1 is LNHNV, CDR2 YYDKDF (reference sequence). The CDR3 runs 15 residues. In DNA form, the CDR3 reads TGTGCCACCAACAGGGGGCAAGAAACTAACTATGGCTACACCTTC. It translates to CATNRGQETNYGYTF.

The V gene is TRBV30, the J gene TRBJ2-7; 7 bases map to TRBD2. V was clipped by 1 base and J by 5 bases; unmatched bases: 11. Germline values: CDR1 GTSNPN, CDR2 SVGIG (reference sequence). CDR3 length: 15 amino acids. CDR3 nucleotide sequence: TGTGCCTGGAGTGGGACTAGGCGAATAAGCCACGAGCAGTACTTC. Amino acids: CAWSGTRRISHEQYF.

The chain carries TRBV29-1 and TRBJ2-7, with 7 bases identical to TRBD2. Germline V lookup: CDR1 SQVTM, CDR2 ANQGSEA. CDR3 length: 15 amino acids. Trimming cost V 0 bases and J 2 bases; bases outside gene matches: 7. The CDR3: CSVEDRYRGAYEQYF. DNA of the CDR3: TGCAGCGTTGAAGATCGGTACCGGGGGGCCTACGAGCAGTACTTC.

The CDR3 region is CAVSLRQGEETQYF. The CDR3 nucleotides read TGTGCCGTAAGCCTTAGACAGGGGGAAGAGACCCAGTACTTC. The chain couples TRBV10-3 to TRBJ2-5; TRBD1 matches 9 bases. V was clipped by 11 bases and J by 3 bases; unmatched bases: 10. From germline, CDR1 is ENHRY and CDR2 SYGVKD. This CDR3 contains 14 residues.

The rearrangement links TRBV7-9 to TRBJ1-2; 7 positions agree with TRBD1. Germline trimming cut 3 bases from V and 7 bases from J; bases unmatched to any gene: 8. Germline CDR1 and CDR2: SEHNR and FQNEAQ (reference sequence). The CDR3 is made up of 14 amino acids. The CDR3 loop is CASSLGLRDSGYTF. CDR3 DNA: TGTGCCAGCAGCTTGGGTCTCCGGGACAGTGGCTACACCTTC. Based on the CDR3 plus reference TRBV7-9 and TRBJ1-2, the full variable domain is DTGVSQNPRHKITKRGQNVTFRCDPISEHNRLYWYRQTLGQGPEFLTYFQNEAQLEKSRLLSDRFSAERPKGSFSTLEIQRTEQGDSAMYLCASSLGLRDSGYTFGSGTRLTVV.

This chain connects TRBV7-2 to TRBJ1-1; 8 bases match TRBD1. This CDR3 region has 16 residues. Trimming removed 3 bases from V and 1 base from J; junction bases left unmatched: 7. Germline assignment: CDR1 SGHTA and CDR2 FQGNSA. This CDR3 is CASSFSMTGANTEAFF. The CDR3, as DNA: TGTGCCAGCAGCTTTTCCATGACAGGGGCGAACACTGAAGCTTTCTTT.

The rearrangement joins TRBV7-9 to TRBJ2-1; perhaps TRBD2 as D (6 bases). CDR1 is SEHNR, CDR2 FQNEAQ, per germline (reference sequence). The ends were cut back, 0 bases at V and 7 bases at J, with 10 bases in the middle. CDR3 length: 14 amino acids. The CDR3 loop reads CASSLAGGINEQFF. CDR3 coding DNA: TGTGCCAGCAGCTTAGCGGGAGGTATAAATGAGCAGTTCTTC. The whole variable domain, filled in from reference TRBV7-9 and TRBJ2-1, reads DTGVSQNPRHKITKRGQNVTFRCDPISEHNRLYWYRQTLGQGPEFLTYFQNEAQLEKSRLLSDRFSAERPKGSFSTLEIQRTEQGDSAMYLCASSLAGGINEQFFGPGTRLTVL.

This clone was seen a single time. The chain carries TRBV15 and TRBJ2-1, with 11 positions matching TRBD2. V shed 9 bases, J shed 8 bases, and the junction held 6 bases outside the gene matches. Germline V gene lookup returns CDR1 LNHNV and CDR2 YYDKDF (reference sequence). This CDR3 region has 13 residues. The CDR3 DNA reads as TGTGCCACGGCACTAGCGGGAGCGGATGAGCAGTTCTTC. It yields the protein CATALAGADEQFF.

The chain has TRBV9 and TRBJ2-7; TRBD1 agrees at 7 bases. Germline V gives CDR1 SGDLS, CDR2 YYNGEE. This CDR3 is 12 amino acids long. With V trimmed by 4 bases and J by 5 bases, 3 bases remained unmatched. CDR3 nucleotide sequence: TGTGCCAGCAGCTTGACAGGGAACGAGCAGTACTTC. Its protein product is CASSLTGNEQYF.

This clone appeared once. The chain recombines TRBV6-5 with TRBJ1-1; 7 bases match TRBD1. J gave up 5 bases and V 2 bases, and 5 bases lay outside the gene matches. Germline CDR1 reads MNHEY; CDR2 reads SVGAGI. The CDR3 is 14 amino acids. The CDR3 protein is CASSYGQVVTEAFF. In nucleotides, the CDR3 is TGTGCCAGCAGTTACGGACAGGTTGTTACTGAAGCTTTCTTT.

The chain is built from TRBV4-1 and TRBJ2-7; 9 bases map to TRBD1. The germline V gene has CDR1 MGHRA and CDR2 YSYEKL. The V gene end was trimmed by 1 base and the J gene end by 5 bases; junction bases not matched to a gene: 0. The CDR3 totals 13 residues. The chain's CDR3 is CASSQGQGDEQYF. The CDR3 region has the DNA TGCGCCAGCAGCCAAGGACAGGGGGACGAGCAGTACTTC.

As DNA, the CDR3 is TGCGCCAGCAGCCAAGAGCAGGGGCTGGATAATTCACCCCTCCACTTT. The encoded protein is CASSQEQGLDNSPLHF. The chain combines TRBV4-1 with TRBJ1-6; D is perhaps TRBD1 (6 bases). Germline V gene sequence: CDR1 MGHRA, CDR2 YSYEKL. The CDR3 is 16 amino acids. V lost 0 bases to trimming and J lost 5 bases, with 11 bases between them.

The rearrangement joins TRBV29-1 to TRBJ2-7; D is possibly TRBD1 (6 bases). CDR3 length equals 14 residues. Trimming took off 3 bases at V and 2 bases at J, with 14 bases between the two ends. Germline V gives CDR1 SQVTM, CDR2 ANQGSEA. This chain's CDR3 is CSVEMWDTPYEQYF. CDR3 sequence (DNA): TGCAGCGTTGAGATGTGGGACACACCCTACGAGCAGTACTTC.

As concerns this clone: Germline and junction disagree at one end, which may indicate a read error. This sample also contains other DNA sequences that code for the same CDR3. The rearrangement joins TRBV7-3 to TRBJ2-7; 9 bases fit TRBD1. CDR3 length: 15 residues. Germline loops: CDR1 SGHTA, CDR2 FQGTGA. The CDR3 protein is CASSLTGTGPYEQYF. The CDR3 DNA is TGCGCCAGCAGCTTAACAGGGACAGGGCCCTACGAGCAGTACTTC.